This TCR beta chain was sequenced during a study of blood T cell repertoires in COVID-19. For the study at large: T cells, B-cell-depleted T cells, or PBMCs provided the cDNA or gDNA that served as material.

The CDR3 covers 14 residues. V was trimmed by 0 bases and J by 6 bases, leaving 12 bases between them. Germline CDR1 and CDR2: SGHNT and YYREEE (reference sequence). Original methodology: Amplified reference gene primers provided the basis for estimating nucleated cell counts. Only in-frame clones appear in the TCRdb table, and some are missing; sequencing was by immunoSEQ multiplex PCR. V and J calls plus clone size are reproduced from that table; the DNA served to infer D and trimming. The repertoire consists of roughly 49,000 clones, with more than 70% occurring once and the leading ten covering 6% to 6.5%.

Sequenced input: peripheral blood. The chain uses TRBV5-4 and TRBJ2-5; possibly TRBD2 for D (6 bases). The sequence derives from an elderly woman with acute or convalescent COVID-19. Written as DNA, the CDR3 is TGTGCCAGCAGCTTGGGGCCCCGGGAGAAGACCCAGTACTTC. Its translation is CASSLGPREKTQYF.